This T cell receptor beta chain was captured by sequencing in a study of blood T cell repertoires in COVID-19. About the study: Italy, Spain and the United States were the sources of the convalescent and acute COVID-19 samples. The cDNA or gDNA used as material had been derived from T cells, B-cell-depleted T cells, or PBMCs.

This clone was observed a single time. The germline V gene has CDR1 SEHNR and CDR2 FQNEAQ (reference sequence). This CDR3 has 15 amino acids. Trimming stripped 2 bases from V and 1 base from J, with 6 bases between. Under the authors' procedure: Amplified reference gene primers provided the basis for estimating nucleated cell counts. Method: immunoSEQ multiplex PCR; TCRdb's copy keeps in-frame clones and lacks some. The DNA was the basis for D and trimming; V, J and clone size are from that table. This sample has nearly 110,000 clones; 65% to 80% occur once, and the top ten carry around 4.4%. This receptor was taken from a man between 65 and 85 years old with acute or convalescent COVID-19. The chain is built from TRBV7-9 and TRBJ2-6, with D unresolved. Sequencing was performed on peripheral blood. CDR3 loop: CASSLLRSGANVLTF. The CDR3 coding sequence is TGTGCCAGCAGCTTACTGAGGTCTGGGGCCAACGTCCTGACTTTC.